One sample yielded the 10 T cell receptor beta chains listed below, sequenced in a study of T cells after yellow fever vaccination. TCRdb re-derived calls from the 5' RACE reads in MiXCR, one entry per CDR3 protein. The profile shows some 250,000 distinct CDR3 sequences, approximately 3.5% of them singletons. The sample here was PBMCs, taken 15 days after the yellow fever booster vaccination. Receptors were obtained from a man in his late teens or twenties who received the YFV17D yellow fever vaccine.

This clonotype occurred many times. CDR3 bases: TGTGCCTGGAGCGCCGGACAGGGGGGAGGCTACACCTTC. This translates into CAWSAGQGGGYTF. The chain has TRBV30 and TRBJ1-2; 10 bases line up with TRBD1. This CDR3 comprises 13 residues. The V gene's germline CDR1 is GTSNPN and CDR2 SVGIG (reference sequence). The junction had 6 bases not matched to a gene; V was cut back by 3 bases and J by 8 bases.

This clonotype was counted at least ten times. V and J are TRBV5-1 and TRBJ1-2; 11 bases map to TRBD1. V trimming: 3 bases; J trimming: 7 bases; junction bases outside the gene matches: 14. Germline V gene data show CDR1 as SGHRS and CDR2 as YFSETQ. The CDR3 has 17 amino acids. The CDR3 region has the DNA TGCGCCAGCAGCTCAATAACTGGGACAGGGGGGATGGCTGGCTACACCTTC. This codes for CASSSITGTGGMAGYTF. Full variable domain (missing parts from reference TRBV5-1 and TRBJ1-2): KAGVTQTPRYLIKTRGQQVTLSCSPISGHRSVSWYQQTPGQGLQFLFEYFSETQRNKGNFPGRFSGRQFSNSRSEMNVSTLELGDSALYLCASSSITGTGGMAGYTFGSGTRLTVV.

This clonotype was picked up many times. V usage is TRBV10-3 and J usage is TRBJ1-6; D is unresolved. The CDR3 runs 13 residues. Germline V gives CDR1 ENHRY, CDR2 SYGVKD. The V end was cut by 8 bases, the J end by 0 bases, with 5 bases between. CDR3 nucleotides: TGTGCCATCGGAAGCTCCTATAATTCACCCCTCCACTTT. Protein product: CAIGSSYNSPLHF.

This clonotype was seen ten or more times. The chain employs TRBV7-2 and TRBJ2-5; D might be TRBD2 (5 bases). This CDR3 is built from 13 residues. V shed 5 bases and J shed 7 bases, with 14 bases lying between them. Germline assignment: CDR1 SGHTA and CDR2 FQGNSA. CDR3 protein: CASSPRSGGTQYF. CDR3 in DNA: TGTGCCAGCAGCCCGCGGAGCGGCGGGACCCAGTACTTC.

The table lists this clonotype with many counts. The chain combines TRBV29-1 with TRBJ2-5; D is possibly TRBD1 or TRBD2 (6 bases each). From germline, CDR1 is SQVTM and CDR2 ANQGSEA. V was trimmed by 0 bases and J by 1 base, leaving 12 bases between them. CDR3 length: 15 residues. CDR3 sequence reads: CSVEDQGGGQETQYF. The CDR3 nucleotides are TGCAGCGTTGAAGATCAAGGGGGAGGCCAAGAGACCCAGTACTTC.

At least ten counts were recorded for this clonotype. The V call is TRBV28, the J call TRBJ1-6, with D tentatively TRBD1 (6 bases). The V end lost 10 bases, the J end lost 9 bases, and 19 bases lay between the germline ends. The CDR3 sequence is 14 residues long. Germline CDR1 reads MDHEN; CDR2 reads SYDVKM. CDR3 amino acids: CAIRGAGGFSPLHF. CDR3 coding DNA: TGTGCCATAAGGGGGGCGGGCGGATTTTCACCCCTCCACTTT.

In this sample, this clonotype turned up many times. The chain links TRBV7-2 to TRBJ1-1; TRBD1 matches 8 bases. The CDR3 totals 15 residues. Germline V CDR1 and CDR2: SGHTA, FQGNSA. V dropped 1 base and J dropped 4; count of bases not matched to a gene: 5. The CDR3: CASSLGQGQITEAFF. The CDR3 DNA follows: TGTGCCAGCAGCTTAGGACAGGGGCAGATCACTGAAGCTTTCTTT.

V and J are TRBV24-1 and TRBJ2-1, with 12 positions matching TRBD2. Trimming removed 4 bases from V and 2 bases from J; junction bases left unmatched: 2. The CDR3 is 16 amino acids. Germline V lookup: CDR1 KGHDR, CDR2 SFDVKD. In DNA, the CDR3 is TGTGCCACCAGTGACACTAGCGGGGGGACCTACAATGAGCAGTTCTTC. This codes for CATSDTSGGTYNEQFF.

This clonotype was counted at least ten times. The chain has TRBV5-1 and TRBJ2-5; D is uncertain. This CDR3 spans 15 amino acids. The V gene's germline CDR1 is SGHRS and CDR2 YFSETQ. V was clipped by 1 base and J by 1 base, with 11 bases between them. The CDR3 DNA reads as TGCGCCAGCAGCTTGATACCCGGAGTCCAAGAGACCCAGTACTTC. It specifies CASSLIPGVQETQYF. Using reference TRBV5-1 and TRBJ2-5 for the parts outside the CDR3, the full variable domain is KAGVTQTPRYLIKTRGQQVTLSCSPISGHRSVSWYQQTPGQGLQFLFEYFSETQRNKGNFPGRFSGRQFSNSRSEMNVSTLELGDSALYLCASSLIPGVQETQYFGPGTRLLVL.

In this sample, this clonotype turned up a few times. The chain employs TRBV11-2 and TRBJ2-3; 8 bases align to TRBD2. CDR3 length equals 16 residues. The V segment lost 5 bases and the J segment 4 bases; nucleotides outside the gene matches: 11. Germline CDR1 reads SGHAT; CDR2 reads FQNNGV. The CDR3 spells CASSHLPGLGADTQYF. The DNA of the CDR3 is TGTGCCAGCAGCCATCTTCCGGGACTAGGCGCAGATACGCAGTATTTT.